Included here is one TCR beta chain sequence, with context. Trimming at V came to 6 bases and at J to 6 bases, leaving 17 bases not matched to a gene. This CDR3 contains 17 residues. The germline V gene encodes CDR1 SNHLY and CDR2 FYNNEI. This record comes from a study of shared clonotypes between healthy human individuals. The table came from immunoSEQ multiplex PCR; TCRdb's copy has only in-frame clones and leaves some out. The sample consists of hundreds of thousands of clones, roughly 77% of them appearing once. The V and J genes are TRBV2 and TRBJ2-1, with TRBD2 matching over 7 bases. Sequencing used PBMCs. This receptor was identified in a woman in her thirties or forties in good health. Some clones in this sample may be carry-over from other donors' samples. CDR3 nucleotides: TGTGCCAGCAGCAAACCGTTGGGGGAGGGCCTGAGCAATGAGCAGTTCTTC. Amino acid sequence: CASSKPLGEGLSNEQFF.